Listed here are 16 T cell receptor beta chains from one sample, sequenced in a study of CXCR3-negative and CXCR3-positive naive CD8 T cells (dated by TCRdb to the late 2010s). Points the paper makes about the study in general: Compared with CXCR3-negative naive cells, CXCR3-positive naive cells had TRB CDR3s with higher hydrophobicity (lower Kidera factor 4), lower energy, and higher strength and volume indices.

The data were produced on a NextSeq 550. The Human TCR Profiling Kit (MiLaboratory) was used to prepare UMI-labeled 5' RACE TRB cDNA libraries. Through TCRdb reprocessing, the reads give one entry per CDR3 protein sequence; DNA is omitted. The table for this sample records about 89,000 distinct CDR3 sequences. Around 0.58% of the sample comes from the top ten. No antigen has been identified for these receptors. What was sequenced was naive CXCR3+ CD8+ T cells from blood. This specimen's cell subset or site label, interpreted: CD45RO-CCR7+CD27+CD95- naive CD8+ T cells expressing CXCR3 (TNR3+). The receptors stem from a human donor in good health. Some clones in this sample may be carry-over from other donors' samples.

The chain is built from TRBV28 and TRBJ2-1; TCRdb's assignment of TRBD1 cannot be checked, as there is no DNA. Germline V gene lookup returns CDR1 MDHEN and CDR2 SYDVKM. The length of the CDR3 is 15 residues. CDR3: CASSLPGTAYNEQFF.

The V call is TRBV18, the J call TRBJ2-7; with no DNA, the TCRdb D assignment of TRBD1 cannot be verified. This CDR3 spans 16 amino acids. Germline V gene sequence: CDR1 KGHSH, CDR2 LQKENI. The CDR3 loop is CASSTSGTGAFYEQYF.

The rearrangement uses TRBV29-1 and TRBJ1-1; TCRdb picks TRBD1, but there is no DNA to check that call. This CDR3 is built from 13 residues. Germline-derived CDR1 and CDR2 are SQVTM and ANQGSEA. CDR3 protein: CSVEPPNTDKAFF. Full variable domain (outside the CDR3, taken from reference TRBV29-1 and TRBJ1-1): SAVISQKPSRDICQRGTSLTIQCQVDSQVTMMFWYRQQPGQSLTLIATANQGSEATYESGFVIDKFPISRPNLTFSTLTVSNMSPEDSSIYLCSVEPPNTDKAFFGQGTRLTVV.

The chain links TRBV24-1 to TRBJ2-5; the D gene TCRdb calls, TRBD2, cannot be checked with no DNA. The CDR3 consists of 11 residues. The V gene's germline CDR1 is KGHDR and CDR2 SFDVKD. CDR3 residues: CATRGGETQYF.

This chain uses TRBV27 with TRBJ2-5; TCRdb names TRBD1, which stays unverified in the absence of DNA. This CDR3 contains 15 residues. CDR1 MNHEY and CDR2 SMNVEV come from the germline V gene (reference sequence). The CDR3 region is CASSLAGATRETQYF.

The chain has TRBV19 and TRBJ2-7; as DNA is missing, the TRBD2 call by TCRdb cannot be tested. The CDR3 is 13 residues long. From germline, CDR1 is LNHDA and CDR2 SQIVND (reference sequence). CDR3 protein: CASSQAGAYEQYF.

The chain carries TRBV25-1 and TRBJ2-7. Germline CDR1 MGHDK, CDR2 SYGVNS. The CDR3 extends over 13 amino acids. CDR3 sequence: CASSVQYGYEQYF.

The chain carries TRBV6-6 and TRBJ1-4. This CDR3 region has 12 residues. CDR1 MNHNY and CDR2 SVGAGI come from the germline V gene (reference sequence). The CDR3 region is CASSLSAEKLFF.

The chain combines TRBV4-2 with TRBJ1-3; TCRdb lists TRBD1, though no DNA is available to test this call. The CDR3 spans 14 residues. The germline CDR1 and CDR2 sequences are LGHNA and YNFKEQ. CDR3 loop: CASSQVGHGNTIYF.

The V gene is TRBV28, the J gene TRBJ2-7; there is no DNA to check the TCRdb D call of TRBD2. The CDR3 spans 15 residues. The germline CDR1 and CDR2 sequences are MDHEN and SYDVKM. CDR3 amino acids: CASSSGLAGIYEQYF.

The rearrangement links TRBV7-9 to TRBJ2-3; TCRdb's D call, TRBD1, is unchecked because there is no DNA. From germline, CDR1 is SEHNR and CDR2 FQNEAQ (reference sequence). This CDR3 contains 17 residues. Here the CDR3 reads CASNSATRRGLQDTQYF.

The rearrangement joins TRBV27 to TRBJ2-3; the D gene TCRdb calls, TRBD1, cannot be checked with no DNA. The CDR3 has 13 residues. Germline V CDR1 and CDR2: MNHEY, SMNVEV (reference sequence). The CDR3 sequence is CASSFGWGDTQYF.

The chain recombines TRBV7-8 with TRBJ2-1; TCRdb picks TRBD2, but there is no DNA to check that call. The germline gives CDR1 SGHVS, CDR2 FQNEAQ. This CDR3 region has 15 residues. The CDR3 region is CASSFIAGASNEQFF. Full variable domain (rest looked up from reference TRBV7-8 and TRBJ2-1): GAGVSQSPRYKVAKRGQDVALRCDPISGHVSLFWYQQALGQGPEFLTYFQNEAQLDKSGLPSDRFFAERPEGSVSTLKIQRTQQEDSAVYLCASSFIAGASNEQFFGPGTRLTVL.

This chain connects TRBV6-1 to TRBJ2-7; the D call of TRBD1 rests on TCRdb alone, since no DNA is present to check it. CDR3 length equals 13 residues. Germline-derived CDR1 and CDR2 are MNHNS and SASEGT. CDR3 amino acids: CASSMDRIPGQYF.

The CDR3 sequence is CASSQNFGILYEQNF. The V and J genes are TRBV4-2 and TRBJ2-7. Germline V CDR1 and CDR2: LGHNA, YNFKEQ. This CDR3 has 15 amino acids.

CDR3 region: CASSLTGNSPLHF. V and J are TRBV28 and TRBJ1-6. The CDR3 consists of 13 residues. In germline, CDR1 is MDHEN, CDR2 SYDVKM.